Listed below are T cell receptor beta chains from one sample, sequenced in a study of blood T cell repertoires in COVID-19. Data came from immunoSEQ multiplex PCR; TCRdb stores just in-frame clones and leaves some out. This sample has 40,000 to 45,000 clones; 89% occur once, and the top ten carry about 22%. Sequencing was done on a sample of peripheral blood. These receptor sequences come from a middle-aged man with active COVID-19. The CDR3 runs from the conserved cysteine through the conserved F or W. D genes are given only for firm matches.

v_call	j_call	d_call	cdr3_aa
TRBV7-2	TRBJ1-6	-	CASSSPIQGNSPLHF
TRBV27	TRBJ2-7	TRBD1	CATKRDRGSYEQYF
TRBV29-1	TRBJ2-1	-	CSGLGGATYNEQFF
TRBV27	TRBJ1-1	TRBD1	CASSFQGQGLRRAFF
TRBV15	TRBJ1-1	TRBD1	CATHLGTALALGTEAFF
TRBV7-9	TRBJ2-1	TRBD2	CASTSGDEQFF
TRBV14	TRBJ2-2	-	CASTGSLHTGELFF
TRBV27	TRBJ2-3	-	CASSLLPQRRADTQYF
TRBV11-2	TRBJ2-1	-	CASSLDRRSEQFF
TRBV10-3	TRBJ1-2	TRBD1	CAISVDRGGYTF
TRBV6-5	TRBJ2-2	-	CASSYSNAAGELFF
TRBV19	TRBJ2-7	-	CASSISPESYEQYF
TRBV9	TRBJ2-3	TRBD2	CASSVEGGLGEVTDTQYF
TRBV28	TRBJ1-1	-	CASSSSDWRTEAFF
TRBV4-1	TRBJ2-4	-	CASSQEGEGHENIQYF
TRBV4-1	TRBJ1-5	-	CASSHRWESNQPQHF
TRBV15	TRBJ1-3	-	CATSPGQFYSGNTIYF
TRBV5-5	TRBJ2-1	-	CASSFWRSSYNEQFF
TRBV27	TRBJ2-7	TRBD2	CASSRFSGSTYEQYF
TRBV5-6	TRBJ2-5	TRBD2	CASSKGLAGVIQETQYF
TRBV6-5	TRBJ1-2	TRBD1	CASRRDRANYGYTF
TRBV6-2/TRBV6-3	TRBJ2-7	TRBD2	CASSRTSSYEQYF
TRBV18	TRBJ2-1	TRBD2	CASSSSGPPYNEQFF
TRBV14	TRBJ1-4	-	CASSPSARVATNEKLFF
TRBV3-1/TRBV3-2	TRBJ1-2	-	CASSQDGAGGGGGYTF
TRBV6-5	TRBJ1-6	-	CASSYRVPGKSPLHF
TRBV29-1	TRBJ1-1	TRBD1	CSVGETGNAEAFF
TRBV6-2/TRBV6-3	TRBJ2-2	TRBD1	CASSSPGTGAGELFF
TRBV6-4	TRBJ2-6	TRBD1	CASSGSTGAGANVLTF
TRBV6-2/TRBV6-3	TRBJ2-2	-	CASSYAAGELFF
TRBV5-1	TRBJ2-7	-	CASSFDATSYEQYF
TRBV27	TRBJ2-7	-	CASSSLYEQYF
TRBV7-9	TRBJ1-5	TRBD1	CASSLGQVGQPQHF
TRBV27	TRBJ2-3	-	CASTQGTLTDTQYF